This T cell receptor beta chain was captured in a study of T cells in Graves' hyperthyroidism and ophthalmopathy. Regarding the study as a whole: Blood also held most thyroid clonotypes expanded beyond 0.001.

This clonotype has ten or more counts. The target antigen is unknown. The CDR3 regions of TCR beta were amplified from RNA transcripts. Using the HTBI primer set, a first-round RT-PCR was run on the TCR CDR3. TCRdb ran MiXCR on the multiplex PCR reads and lists one entry per CDR3 protein. Found here are around 520,000 distinct CDR3 sequences, less than 15% of them singletons; the top ten hold about 15%. Clinical symptoms, serum thyroxine and TRAb, thyroid ultrasound and orbital computed tomography were used for the diagnoses. Germline V gene lookup returns CDR1 MDHEN and CDR2 SYDVKM. The CDR3 is 16 residues long. Trimming at V came to 6 bases and at J to 2 bases, leaving 11 bases not matched to a gene.

Sequenced material: blood. The source of this sequence is a woman in her 40s with Graves' hyperthyroidism. The chain couples TRBV28 to TRBJ2-7; 9 nucleotides agree with TRBD1. CDR3 region: CASSTHRGPLTYEQYF. The DNA of the CDR3 is TGTGCCAGCAGCACACACAGGGGGCCGCTGACCTACGAGCAGTACTTC.